The following is a T cell receptor beta chain sequence with its context. Assay: immunoSEQ multiplex PCR; the TCRdb copy retains only in-frame clones and omits some. The table records some 2 million clones, roughly 94% of them present only once. The length of the CDR3 is 16 residues. The V segment lost 3 bases and the J segment 4 bases; nucleotides outside the gene matches: 7. Germline V gives CDR1 SGHRS, CDR2 YFSETQ. The sample originates from a study of shared clonotypes between healthy human individuals. This chain connects TRBV5-1 to TRBJ1-4; 9 bases are a match to TRBD1. This sequence originates from a man aged 18 to 30 in good health. Input material: naive CD4+ T cells sorted from blood. Subset defined: CD45RA+ positively selected. The CDR3 loop is CASSSTGGSSNEKLFF. The CDR3 DNA follows: TGCGCCAGCAGCTCGACAGGGGGATCAAGTAATGAAAAACTGTTTTTT.